This T cell receptor (beta chain) was sequenced for a study of regulatory T cells in long-lasting Graves disease (dated by TCRdb to 2020 to 2023). Study-wide context: Patients with newly diagnosed Graves' disease had been on antithyroid drugs for under 3 months. Peripheral blood TCR sequencing and RNA sequencing compared persistent Graves' disease patients with newly diagnosed Graves' disease patients. The study was conducted in China and was registered as a clinical trial. A total of roughly 33 samples were covered by TCR sequencing, comprising roughly 13 persistent and approximately 20 newly diagnosed Graves' disease patients.

As concerns this clonotype: No antigen is known for it. There are no base qualities to consult, and no much larger clone falls within one base.

The library came from multiplex PCR. The listed sequencing device is Illumina HiSeq 4000. iRepertoire HTBI primers and Arm-PCR amplification of CDR3 regions were used to construct TCR beta libraries. Gel purification was performed on PCR products prior to sequencing. Turning to the authors' computational methods: Gene usage analysis of CDR3 amino acid clonotypes relied on the 55 to 80 TRBV and around 13 TRBJ segments identified across samples. Filtered high-quality paired reads were merged into contigs using COPE and FqMerger. Contigs were aligned with BLAST to IMGT TRBV, TRBD and TRBJ reference genes, and CDR3 was defined per IMGT. Highly expanded clones were defined as clonotypes with a frequency above 0.1%. Shannon entropy served as the measure of repertoire diversity, while the Gini coefficient captured V-J evenness. Public clonotypes were defined as clonotypes shared by more than one individual. In-frame beta chains were kept once TCRdb had trimmed the public reads at Q25 with fastp and called clones with MiXCR. Identical CDR3 protein sequences are pooled into one entry, listed with their most common genes and DNA. In this record, the V and J calls reflect TCRdb's handling and not the investigators' own analysis. Recorded for this sample are fewer than 550,000 distinct CDR3 sequences; roughly 15% of them occurred a single time. Together, the top ten hold roughly 23% of the sample.

V was cut back by 7 bases and J by 8 bases, leaving a gap of 18 bases between them. As encoded in the germline V gene (reference sequence), CDR1 is DFQATT while CDR2 is SNEGSKA. Including the terminal cysteine and phenylalanine, the CDR3 comprises 13 residues. The sequence is cut down to CDR3 DNA, 39 bases in frame from base 1. The time point label on this specimen signifies: newly diagnosed GD, antithyroid drugs for less than 3 months. For both TCR sequencing and RNA sequencing, RNA was extracted from PBMCs in TRIzol. Graves' disease was diagnosed according to American Thyroid Association guidelines. Recruitment of patients was carried out at an endocrinology department in Xi'an, China. Each patient gave around 9 milliliters of peripheral blood, collected in an EDTA anticoagulant tube. Ficoll Paque Plus density gradient separation was used to isolate PBMCs, and no further T cell sorting was performed. An Agilent 2100 Bioanalyzer and agarose gel were used to check RNA quality, and a NanoDrop 2000 was used to measure RNA concentration.

Overall study results and their limits: Only peripheral blood was studied, because thyroid tissue, the primary lesion, was inaccessible. TRBV28, TRBJ1-2 and TRBJ2-5 were preferentially used in persistent disease, while TRBV20-1 and TRBJ2-1 were favored in newly diagnosed disease. Persistent Graves' disease patients showed lower TCR Shannon entropy and fewer highly expanded clones than newly diagnosed patients, suggesting clonal expansion. As a limitation, the authors acknowledged that the small sample size may reduce accuracy. Sequencing and analysis were restricted to the TCR beta chain. Persistent patients shared more public clonotypes among themselves (over 2,500) than newly diagnosed patients did (about 970).

These records were also assigned to another study, of T cells in Graves' hyperthyroidism and ophthalmopathy. Per that second paper: Stable Graves' hyperthyroidism was defined as the absence of progression to ophthalmopathy over 18 months of follow-up. Hyperthyroidism patients were newly diagnosed, had a disease duration of under 2 months, and were aged 18 to 65 years. Any patient with an uncontrolled infection, another autoimmune disease, pregnancy or lactation was excluded. Diagnoses were established on the basis of clinical symptoms, serum thyroxine and TRAb, thyroid ultrasound, and orbital computed tomography. For the first round of RT-PCR on the TCR CDR3, the HTBI primer set was used together with the Qiagen OneStep RT-PCR kit. Most expanded thyroid clonotypes (frequency above 0.001) were also found in blood, which suggests that blood repertoires may mirror thyroid immune responses. Ophthalmopathy was separated from stable hyperthyroidism by a 13 V-J signature model, with 87.88% sensitivity and approximately 81% specificity obtained in cross-validation and 80%/75% obtained in testing. During validation, the model predicted progression to ophthalmopathy a median of roughly six months ahead of onset, with around 70% sensitivity and more than 72% specificity. TCR V-J signatures able to tell the groups apart were searched for in a discovery cohort of 95 or so patients, of whom over 40 had Graves' ophthalmopathy and around 56 had stable Graves' hyperthyroidism. An independent validation cohort of around 19 hyperthyroidism patients and about 15 patients who later progressed to ophthalmopathy tested prospective prediction of ophthalmopathy. The 95 to 100 discovery patients were divided at random into training and test sets in a 7:3 ratio. In about six Graves' hyperthyroidism patients, the study also compared T-cell repertoires from thyroid tissue with T-cell repertoires from blood. Following sampling, methimazole starting at 30 mg daily was given to hyperthyroidism patients, and high-dose intravenous methylprednisolone was given to ophthalmopathy patients. Libraries were constructed in a second round of multiplex PCR, after which size selection and purification were performed. The libraries were sequenced on an Illumina HiSeq2000 using paired-end 100 bp reads. SOAPnuke was used to process the raw data, removing reads that contained adapters or uncalled bases, had a mean Phred below 15, or lacked an exact match to the constant primer or identifier. COPE v1.2.5 was used to merge the high-quality paired reads, and each unique nucleotide sequence was defined as a clonotype. MiTCR v1.1 was used to align clonotypes to the IMGT TRBV, TRBD and TRBJ reference segments. Analysis was restricted to V-J combinations with a frequency above 0.0001, which covered about 99% of repertoires. The TCS score was defined as the ratio of F50 (clonal expansion) to E x V (chaos), calculated using BLOSUM62-based TCRdist between CDR3 peptides within each V-J. Welch's t-statistics and random forest reduced 500 to 650 V-J features to 13, which were used in a naive Bayes classifier (R e1071). No statistical method was used to fix the sample size in advance, and group allocation was not hidden from the investigators. TCR Vbeta CDR3 sequencing of 135 peripheral blood samples (under 45 ophthalmopathy, under 80 hyperthyroidism and roughly 17 progressor patients) is reported in the paper.

The sample consisted of peripheral blood mononuclear cells (PBMCs), taken at new diagnosis, from a patient treated with antithyroid drugs. This TCR came from a woman aged 18-29 years with Graves disease. Donor details come from another sample of the same person, matched by shared clones. The rearrangement combines TRBV20-1 with TRBJ2-1; the D gene is possibly TRBD1 or TRBD2, with 5 bases matching each. The sequenced DNA is TGCAGTGTTTACCGGGACGGGATCCATGAGCAGTTCTTC. It translates to CSVYRDGIHEQFF.